These 25 T cell receptor beta chains were all obtained from the same sample, sequenced in a study of tissue T cells after allogeneic stem cell transplantation. This table comes from immunoSEQ multiplex PCR, and its TCRdb copy is limited to in-frame clones, with some not included. The sample holds about 26,000 clones, 75% to 95% seen once. Sequences were derived from blood, sampled before transplantation. The receptors derive from a male donor older than 55 who later had graft-versus-host disease after an allogeneic stem cell transplant.

The rearrangement uses TRBV19 and TRBJ1-5; TRBD1 might be the D (6 bases). Trimming took off 6 bases at V and 0 bases at J, with 9 bases between the two ends. This CDR3 has 14 amino acids. Germline lookup yields CDR1 LNHDA and CDR2 SQIVND (reference sequence). The DNA for the CDR3 is TGTGCCAGTAGCAGGGGTGCTAGCAATCAGCCCCAGCATTTT. Protein sequence: CASSRGASNQPQHF.

The CDR3: CSGGSGTGSYEQYF. The CDR3 DNA sequence: TGCAGTGGCGGGTCCGGGACAGGGTCCTACGAGCAGTACTTC. The chain links TRBV29-1 to TRBJ2-7; 9 nucleotides match TRBD1. The CDR3 has 14 amino acids. Germline CDR1 reads SQVTM; CDR2 reads ANQGSEA.

The chain links TRBV4-3 to TRBJ2-3; TRBD2 aligns across 7 bases. Losses at the gene ends were 0 bases for V and 2 bases for J; bases not matched to a gene: 5. The CDR3 runs to 16 residues. Germline V CDR1 and CDR2: LGHNA, YSLEER. CDR3 DNA: TGCGCCAGCAGCCAAGAGTCGGCGGGGGTCACAGATACGCAGTATTTT. It encodes CASSQESAGVTDTQYF.

CDR3 in DNA: TGTGCCAGCAGCAATGGGGATAGGGCGGCTTTCTTT. Translation gives CASSNGDRAAFF. The chain recombines TRBV7-9 with TRBJ1-1; D not resolved. The CDR3 has 12 residues. From germline, CDR1 is SEHNR and CDR2 FQNEAQ (reference sequence). V lost 5 bases and J 11 bases, leaving 15 bases between the germline ends.

This clone was detected only once. The chain combines TRBV5-1 with TRBJ2-7, with TRBD2 as a possible D gene (5 bases). From germline, CDR1 is SGHRS and CDR2 YFSETQ. This CDR3 comprises 17 residues. Trimming took 3 bases from V and 0 from J, leaving 19 bases between them. CDR3 sequence (DNA): TGCGCCAGCAGCTCTGACAAGGGAGATATCCACTCCTACGAGCAGTACTTC. Residues: CASSSDKGDIHSYEQYF.

This rearrangement joins TRBV18 to TRBJ2-1; a possible D gene is TRBD1 (5 bases). Germline V gives CDR1 KGHSH, CDR2 LQKENI. The ends were cut back, 4 bases at V and 7 bases at J, with 14 bases in the middle. The CDR3 has 14 residues. The CDR3, as DNA: TGTGCCAGCTCACTTGTGACAGTTTTTAATGAGCAGTTCTTC. Its translation is CASSLVTVFNEQFF.

This chain links TRBV7-2 with TRBJ1-5, with D tentatively TRBD1 (6 bases). This CDR3 is 15 amino acids long. The germline CDR1 and CDR2 sequences are SGHTA and FQGNSA. With 0 bases removed from V and 7 bases from J, the gap between germline ends came to 13 bases. CDR3 amino acids: CASSLAGNQGQPQHF. CDR3 nucleotides: TGTGCCAGCAGCTTAGCGGGAAATCAGGGGCAGCCCCAGCATTTT.

The chain recombines TRBV7-8 with TRBJ1-5, with a tentative D call TRBD1 (5 bases). This CDR3 has 16 amino acids. Trimming removed 1 base from V and 2 bases from J, with 12 bases in between. In germline, CDR1 is SGHVS, CDR2 FQNEAQ. The CDR3 bases are TGTGCCAGCAGCTTAGGCGGGGCTAGGGGCAATCAGCCCCAGCATTTT. Amino acid sequence: CASSLGGARGNQPQHF.

The chain recombines TRBV5-5 with TRBJ2-7; D is unclear. Trimming left V 0 bases short and J 4 bases short, with 17 bases between. Germline loops: CDR1 SGHKS, CDR2 YYEKEE (reference sequence). The length of the CDR3 is 16 residues. CDR3 region: CASSLAWQDLGYEQYF. The CDR3, as DNA: TGTGCCAGCAGCTTGGCGTGGCAGGACCTTGGTTACGAGCAGTACTTC.

In its sample, this clone was seen a few times. The chain has TRBV7-8 and TRBJ1-3; D uncertain. V dropped 0 bases and J dropped 0 bases, with 9 bases sitting between them. This CDR3 comprises 16 residues. The germline V gene has CDR1 SGHVS and CDR2 FQNEAQ. CDR3 DNA sequence: TGTGCCAGCAGCTTAGCGCTATCATCCTCTGGAAACACCATATATTTT. This sequence encodes CASSLALSSSGNTIYF.

The chain employs TRBV6-5 and TRBJ1-2, with 9 bases aligning to TRBD1. The germline V gene has CDR1 MNHEY and CDR2 SVGAGI. Unmatched junction bases numbered 8, after V lost 7 bases and J lost 8 bases. The CDR3 runs 13 residues. In nucleotides, the CDR3 is TGTGCCAGCAAGCCGGGACAGGGATTCGGCTACACCTTC. Encoded protein: CASKPGQGFGYTF.

The chain joins TRBV5-4 to TRBJ2-1; the D gene is possibly TRBD2 (6 bases). CDR1 and CDR2 (germline): SGHNT, YYREEE (reference sequence). The CDR3 runs to 16 residues. Deletions cut 4 bases from V and 0 bases from J, with 14 bases between. This CDR3 reads CASSPGLESSYNEQFF. DNA for the CDR3: TGTGCCAGCAGCCCGGGACTCGAGAGCTCCTACAATGAGCAGTTCTTC.

This clone was picked up a small number of times. The chain couples TRBV3-1 (or the pseudogene TRBV3-2) to TRBJ2-5, with 8 nucleotides matching TRBD1. V trimming: 4 bases; J trimming: 3 bases; junction bases outside the gene matches: 10. This CDR3 has 16 residues. Germline CDR1 reads LGHDT; CDR2 reads YNNKEL (reference sequence). CDR3 region: CASSRMGQEIKETQYF. For the CDR3, the DNA is TGTGCCAGCAGCCGGATGGGACAGGAGATAAAAGAGACCCAGTACTTC.

The V call is TRBV6-5, the J call TRBJ1-2; possibly TRBD1 for D (6 bases). The V gene's germline CDR1 is MNHEY and CDR2 SVGAGI. The CDR3 length is 14 residues. The V and J ends lost 5 bases and 7 bases respectively, with 17 bases between them. The CDR3 nucleotides read TGTGCCAGCAGTCAAACCCAACAGGGTTCTGGCTACACCTTC. Its translation: CASSQTQQGSGYTF.

Written as DNA, the CDR3 is TGTGCCAGCAGGCCGGACAGGGGGGGCGAGCAGTACTTC. Its translation: CASRPDRGGEQYF. The chain employs TRBV2 and TRBJ2-7; TRBD1 matches 10 bases. V lost 6 bases to trimming and J lost 6 bases; unmatched junction nucleotides: 5. Germline loops: CDR1 SNHLY, CDR2 FYNNEI. This CDR3 comprises 13 residues.

The chain links TRBV9 to TRBJ2-2; a possible D gene is TRBD2 (6 bases). Trimming pared 0 bases from V and 7 bases from J, leaving 13 bases between. This CDR3 region has 15 residues. Germline loops: CDR1 SGDLS, CDR2 YYNGEE. CDR3 coding DNA: TGTGCCAGCAGCGTAGGCGCTAGCGTAGGCGGGGAGCTGTTTTTT. This codes for CASSVGASVGGELFF.

This rearrangement joins TRBV19 to TRBJ1-2; D is possibly TRBD1 (5 bases). The germline CDR1 and CDR2 sequences are LNHDA and SQIVND (reference sequence). Deletions cut 6 bases from V and 4 bases from J, with 24 bases between. The CDR3 is 17 residues long. The CDR3 DNA is TGTGCCAGTAGCGCCACACAATCAACTACGGGGCCCTATGGCTACACCTTC. Translation gives CASSATQSTTGPYGYTF.

The chain uses TRBV28 and TRBJ1-6; 11 bases match TRBD1. The CDR3 runs to 15 residues. CDR1 MDHEN and CDR2 SYDVKM come from the germline V gene. With V trimmed by 4 bases and J by 8 bases, 4 bases remained unmatched. This CDR3 reads CASSSGQGVHSPLHF. In nucleotides, the CDR3 is TGTGCCAGCAGTTCGGGACAGGGGGTTCATTCACCCCTCCACTTT. The full variable domain, its missing parts supplied by reference TRBV28 and TRBJ1-6, is DVKVTQSSRYLVKRTGEKVFLECVQDMDHENMFWYRQDPGLGLRLIYFSYDVKMKEKGDIPEGYSVSREKKERFSLILESASTNQTSMYLCASSSGQGVHSPLHFGNGTRLTVT.

This clone was seen more than once but under ten times. J is TRBJ2-1 and V is TRBV3-1 (or the pseudogene TRBV3-2); D may be TRBD2 (5 bases). The CDR3 consists of 14 residues. Trimming took off 6 bases at V and 1 base at J, with 10 bases between the two ends. Germline-derived CDR1 and CDR2 are LGHDT and YNNKEL (reference sequence). The CDR3 coding sequence is TGTGCCAGCAGTGGGTCGGGGTCCTACAATGAGCAGTTCTTC. It yields the protein CASSGSGSYNEQFF.

CDR3: CASSQGGAGLYNEQFF. DNA for the CDR3: TGTGCCAGCAGCCAAGGGGGAGCGGGGCTCTACAATGAGCAGTTCTTC. V is TRBV4-2 and J is TRBJ2-1; 7 nucleotides agree with TRBD2. V dropped 1 base and J dropped 3; count of bases not matched to a gene: 6. The CDR3 is made up of 16 amino acids. From germline, CDR1 is LGHNA and CDR2 YNFKEQ.

The chain links TRBV20-1 to TRBJ2-2; TRBD1 matches 9 bases. V was clipped by 3 bases and J by 4 bases; unmatched bases: 3. The CDR3 extends over 14 amino acids. Germline V gene sequence: CDR1 DFQATT, CDR2 SNEGSKA (reference sequence). The CDR3 is CSASRDRVTGELFF. The CDR3, as DNA: TGCAGTGCTAGTAGGGACAGGGTCACCGGGGAGCTGTTTTTT.

This chain connects TRBV4-3 to TRBJ1-3, with a possible D match to TRBD1 (5 bases). The V and J ends lost 2 bases and 0 bases respectively, with 17 bases between them. Germline CDR1 reads LGHNA; CDR2 reads YSLEER. The CDR3 has 18 residues. The CDR3 DNA reads TGCGCCAGCAGCCAAAAAGTCAGGGTGGGCTACTCTGGAAACACCATATATTTT. As protein: CASSQKVRVGYSGNTIYF.

The chain links TRBV28 to TRBJ2-1; 8 bases are shared with TRBD2. Germline lookup yields CDR1 MDHEN and CDR2 SYDVKM. V gave up 6 bases and J gave up 4 bases; unmatched junction bases: 8. The CDR3 totals 15 residues. CDR3 amino acids: CASSRPGLGYNEQFF. In DNA form, the CDR3 reads TGTGCCAGCAGCCGACCGGGACTAGGGTACAATGAGCAGTTCTTC. The full variable domain, its missing parts supplied by reference TRBV28 and TRBJ2-1, is DVKVTQSSRYLVKRTGEKVFLECVQDMDHENMFWYRQDPGLGLRLIYFSYDVKMKEKGDIPEGYSVSREKKERFSLILESASTNQTSMYLCASSRPGLGYNEQFFGPGTRLTVL.

V and J are TRBV6-1 and TRBJ1-6; a weak D match, TRBD1 (5 bases). The germline V gene encodes CDR1 MNHNS and CDR2 SASEGT. The germline V and J ends were trimmed by 0 bases and 7 bases, with 7 bases remaining between them. This CDR3 has 14 residues. CDR3 region: CASSEAHRNSPLHF. The CDR3 DNA reads TGTGCCAGCAGTGAAGCGCACAGGAATTCACCCCTCCACTTT.

J is TRBJ1-2 and V is TRBV3-1 (or the pseudogene TRBV3-2), with D possibly TRBD1 on 6 matching bases. The CDR3 consists of 16 residues. CDR1 is LGHDT and CDR2 is YNNKEL in the germline V gene (reference sequence). Trimming removed 1 base at V and 5 bases at J, with 17 bases between. In nucleotides, the CDR3 is TGTGCCAGCAGCCAAGGAGGTCGACAGGCGAATTATGGCTACACCTTC. It codes for CASSQGGRQANYGYTF.